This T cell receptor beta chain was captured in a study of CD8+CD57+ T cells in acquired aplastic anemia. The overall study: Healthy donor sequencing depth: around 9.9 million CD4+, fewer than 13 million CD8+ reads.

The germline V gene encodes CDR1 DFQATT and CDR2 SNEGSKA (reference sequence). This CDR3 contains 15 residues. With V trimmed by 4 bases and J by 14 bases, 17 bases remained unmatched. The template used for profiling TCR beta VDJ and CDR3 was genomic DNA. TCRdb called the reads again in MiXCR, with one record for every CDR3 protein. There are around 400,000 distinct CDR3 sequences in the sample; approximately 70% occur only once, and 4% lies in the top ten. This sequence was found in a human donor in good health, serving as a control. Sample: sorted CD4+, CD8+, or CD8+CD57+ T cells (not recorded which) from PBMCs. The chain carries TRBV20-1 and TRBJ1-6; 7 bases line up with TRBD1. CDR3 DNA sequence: TGCAGTGCTATGAGGGTCCTGCGACAGGGTGGGGCCCTCCACTTT. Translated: CSAMRVLRQGGALHF.